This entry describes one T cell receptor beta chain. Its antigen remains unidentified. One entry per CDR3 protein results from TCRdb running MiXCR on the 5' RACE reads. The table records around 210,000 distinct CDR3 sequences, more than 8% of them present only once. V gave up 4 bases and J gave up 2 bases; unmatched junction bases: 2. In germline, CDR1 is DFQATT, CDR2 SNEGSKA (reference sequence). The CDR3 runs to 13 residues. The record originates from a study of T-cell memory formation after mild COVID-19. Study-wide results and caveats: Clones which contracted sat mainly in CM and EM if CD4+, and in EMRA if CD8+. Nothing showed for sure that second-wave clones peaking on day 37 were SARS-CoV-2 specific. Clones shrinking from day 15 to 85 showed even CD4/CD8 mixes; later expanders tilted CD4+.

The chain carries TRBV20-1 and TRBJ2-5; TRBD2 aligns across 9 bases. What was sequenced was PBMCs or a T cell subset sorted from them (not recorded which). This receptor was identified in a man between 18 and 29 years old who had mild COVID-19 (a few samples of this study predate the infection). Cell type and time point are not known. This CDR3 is CSAILAGQETQYF. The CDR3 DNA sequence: TGCAGTGCTATTCTAGCGGGGCAAGAGACCCAGTACTTC.